Following are 3 T cell receptor beta chains from one sample sequenced in a study of blood T cell repertoires in COVID-19 (dated by TCRdb to the early 2020s). Library construction relied on the immunoSEQ multiplex PCR assay. The clones in this table, taken by TCRdb from immuneACCESS, are in-frame only. Not every clone is retained; where verified, under half of the shortfall comes from an unresolved V gene, and the cause of the rest is unknown. The sample table records under 300,000 clones; more than 65% of these occur just once. The ten largest account for about 2% of the sample. Sample: peripheral blood. Receptors were obtained from a man in his forties who had recovered from COVID-19.

The CDR3 nucleotides are TGCGCCAGCAGCTCCGGTGGACAGGCTCTCGTCTATGGCTACACCTTC. Its protein is CASSSGGQALVYGYTF. The chain has TRBV5-1 and TRBJ1-2; 7 bases line up with TRBD1. Germline assignment: CDR1 SGHRS and CDR2 YFSETQ. The CDR3 is 16 residues long. The V and J ends lost 3 bases and 4 bases, in that order; junction bases with no gene match: 12.

The rearrangement uses TRBV6-6 and TRBJ1-1, with TRBD1 matching 8 bases. The junction had 4 bases not matched to a gene; V was cut back by 0 bases and J by 7 bases. Germline CDR1 is MNHNY and CDR2 is SVGAGI (reference sequence). The CDR3 contains 14 residues. CDR3 DNA: TGTGCCAGCAGTTACTCCGGGACAGGTTATGAAGCTTTCTTT. This gives the protein CASSYSGTGYEAFF.

The chain carries TRBV9 and TRBJ1-2; D possibly corresponds to TRBD1 (5 bases). The CDR3 extends over 14 amino acids. CDR1 is SGDLS and CDR2 is YYNGEE in the germline V gene. With 4 bases removed from V and 3 bases from J, the gap between germline ends came to 13 bases. CDR3 residues: CASSTQGLYYGYTF. In nucleotides, the CDR3 is TGTGCCAGCAGCACTCAGGGTCTCTACTATGGCTACACCTTC.